These 12 T cell receptor beta chains were sequenced from one sample in a study of regulatory dendritic cells for organ transplantation (dated by TCRdb to 2016 to 2017). Sorted T cell subsets were CFSE-labeled and co-cultured for 4 to 5 days with allogeneic regulatory or mature dendritic cells at a 1:10 DC:T ratio. Library construction relied on the immunoSEQ multiplex PCR assay. This is the immuneACCESS table as TCRdb keeps it, with only in-frame sequences that have V and J called. A part of the clones is gone; compared with another copy, unresolved V genes explain less than half, and the rest is unexplained. The sample includes roughly 11,000 clones, with just under 90% observed a single time. The ten largest clonotypes hold around 0.4% of the sample. No cognate antigen is known for these TCRs. The sample consisted of naive CD8+ T cells from blood cultured with dendritic cells. This sample's cell subset or site label indicates: CD45RA+ naive T cells. The receptors originated from a human donor in good health.

The chain joins TRBV6-1 to TRBJ2-1; no firm D call. CDR1 is MNHNS and CDR2 is SASEGT in the germline V gene. The CDR3 is 14 amino acids. With 0 bases removed from V and 1 base from J, the gap between germline ends came to 4 bases. CDR3 DNA: TGTGCCAGCAGTGAAGCGGTTTCCTACAATGAGCAGTTCTTC. Translation: CASSEAVSYNEQFF.

In its sample, this clone was seen once. The genes are TRBV29-1 and TRBJ2-1, with 7 bases aligning to TRBD2. Per the germline V gene, CDR1 is SQVTM and CDR2 is ANQGSEA. V dropped 4 bases and J dropped 3; count of bases not matched to a gene: 6. This CDR3 is 14 amino acids long. The CDR3 here is CSVGRASGYNEQFF. In nucleotides, the CDR3 is TGCAGCGTTGGTAGGGCTAGCGGCTACAATGAGCAGTTCTTC.

The chain carries TRBV4-3 and TRBJ2-2; D may be TRBD1 (5 bases). This CDR3 has 18 residues. V shed 1 base and J shed 6 bases, with 21 bases lying between them. Germline CDR1 and CDR2: LGHNA and YSLEER. The chain's CDR3 is CASSQVDSTLLGSGELFF. The CDR3 nucleotides are TGCGCCAGCAGCCAAGTAGACAGTACGTTATTAGGGTCCGGGGAGCTGTTTTTT.

This rearrangement joins TRBV6-5 to TRBJ2-7; no clear D. V was trimmed by 6 bases and J by 4 bases, leaving 16 bases between them. CDR1 and CDR2 (germline): MNHEY, SVGAGI. This CDR3 comprises 14 residues. As DNA, the CDR3 is TGTGCCAGCAGCCTGACCCAGCGCTGGTACGAGCAGTACTTC. Translated, it gives CASSLTQRWYEQYF.

This chain's CDR3 is CASSQTSGPVGTGELFF. The CDR3 DNA reads as TGTGCCAGTAGCCAGACTAGCGGGCCGGTCGGCACCGGGGAGCTGTTTTTT. The genes are TRBV19 and TRBJ2-2; 10 bases are shared with TRBD2. Germline V gene sequence: CDR1 LNHDA, CDR2 SQIVND (reference sequence). V shed 6 bases and J 4 bases; nucleotides not matched to a gene: 11. The CDR3 has 17 residues. Variable domain in full (rest from reference TRBV19 and TRBJ2-2): DGGITQSPKYLFRKEGQNVTLSCEQNLNHDAMYWYRQDPGQGLRLIYYSQIVNDFQKGDIAEGYSVSREKKESFPLTVTSAQKNPTAFYLCASSQTSGPVGTGELFFGEGSRLTVL.

This chain joins TRBV27 and TRBJ1-1; D gene ambiguous. This CDR3 is 15 amino acids long. The germline V and J ends were trimmed by 5 bases and 0 bases, with 13 bases remaining between them. Germline values: CDR1 MNHEY, CDR2 SMNVEV (reference sequence). The CDR3 here is CASSKLITMNTEAFF. CDR3 nucleotide sequence: TGTGCCAGCAGTAAATTGATAACTATGAACACTGAAGCTTTCTTT.

The chain joins TRBV13 to TRBJ1-3, with TRBD1 identical over 8 bases. The J segment lost 6 bases and the V segment lost 0 bases, leaving 10 bases of the junction unmatched. From germline, CDR1 is PRHDT and CDR2 FYEKMQ (reference sequence). The CDR3 totals 17 residues. Written as DNA, the CDR3 is TGTGCCAGCAGCTTAGGCGGACAGGGACGACTGGAAAACACCATATATTTT. Its protein is CASSLGGQGRLENTIYF.

This chain joins TRBV11-3 and TRBJ2-1, with D perhaps matching TRBD1 (6 bases). The CDR3 runs 15 residues. V was shortened by 0 bases and J by 0 bases, with 6 bases between the two germline ends. Germline V gene lookup returns CDR1 SGHNT and CDR2 YENEEA. The CDR3 region is CASSLEQGSYNEQFF. In nucleotides, the CDR3 is TGTGCCAGCAGCTTAGAACAGGGCTCCTACAATGAGCAGTTCTTC.

V gene TRBV13 combines with J gene TRBJ1-4; possible D gene TRBD1, 6 bases. The germline gives CDR1 PRHDT, CDR2 FYEKMQ (reference sequence). Trimming removed 5 bases from V and 2 bases from J, with 9 bases in between. CDR3 length equals 14 residues. As DNA, the CDR3 is TGTGCCAGCAGCGCAGGACAGACTAATGAAAAACTGTTTTTT. This encodes CASSAGQTNEKLFF.

The chain uses TRBV27 and TRBJ2-1; D possibly corresponds to TRBD1 (7 bases). V gave up 8 bases and J gave up 6 bases, with 20 bases separating them. The germline V gene encodes CDR1 MNHEY and CDR2 SMNVEV (reference sequence). The CDR3 is 15 amino acids. The CDR3, as DNA: TGTGCCAGCGGACTAACAGGGGCTGCGGGCAATGAGCAGTTCTTC. Translated: CASGLTGAAGNEQFF.

This chain joins TRBV7-9 and TRBJ2-2; 10 bases are shared with TRBD2. This CDR3 region has 16 residues. V lost 4 bases and J lost 6; bases outside the gene matches: 8. CDR1 and CDR2 from the germline V gene are SEHNR and FQNEAQ (reference sequence). This CDR3 reads CASSSASGSNPGELFF. The CDR3 nucleotides read TGTGCCAGCAGCTCCGCTAGCGGGAGTAATCCCGGGGAGCTGTTTTTT.

The chain has TRBV5-4 and TRBJ2-1; a weak D match, TRBD1 (6 bases). Germline V gene lookup returns CDR1 SGHNT and CDR2 YYREEE (reference sequence). The length of the CDR3 is 14 residues. Trimming took 4 bases from V and 4 from J, leaving 12 bases between them. The CDR3 DNA follows: TGTGCCAGCAGCAATCCTACAGGGTACAATGAGCAGTTCTTC. It codes for CASSNPTGYNEQFF.